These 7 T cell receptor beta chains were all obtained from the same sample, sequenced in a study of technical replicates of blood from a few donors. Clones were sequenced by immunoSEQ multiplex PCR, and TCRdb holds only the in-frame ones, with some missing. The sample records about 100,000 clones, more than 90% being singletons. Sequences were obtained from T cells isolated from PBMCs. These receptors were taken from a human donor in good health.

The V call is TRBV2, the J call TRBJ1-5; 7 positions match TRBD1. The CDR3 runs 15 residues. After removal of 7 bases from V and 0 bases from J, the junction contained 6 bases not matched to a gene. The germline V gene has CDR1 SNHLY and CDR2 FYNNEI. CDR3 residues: CASKTGLISNQPQHF. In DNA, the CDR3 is TGTGCCAGCAAGACAGGGTTGATTAGCAATCAGCCCCAGCATTTT.

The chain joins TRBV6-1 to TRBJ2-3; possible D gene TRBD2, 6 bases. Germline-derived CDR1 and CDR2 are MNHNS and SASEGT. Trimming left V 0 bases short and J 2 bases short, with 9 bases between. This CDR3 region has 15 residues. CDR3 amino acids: CASSEAAGLTDTQYF. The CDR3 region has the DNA TGTGCCAGCAGTGAAGCGGCGGGGCTCACAGATACGCAGTATTTT.

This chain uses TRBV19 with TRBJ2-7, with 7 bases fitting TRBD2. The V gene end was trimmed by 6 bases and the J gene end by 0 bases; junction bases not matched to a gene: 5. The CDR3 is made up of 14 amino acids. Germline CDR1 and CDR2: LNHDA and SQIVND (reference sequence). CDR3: CASSYGGSSYEQYF. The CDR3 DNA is TGTGCCAGTAGCTATGGCGGGAGCTCCTACGAGCAGTACTTC.

The CDR3 coding sequence is TGTGCCAGCAGCTTAGTCGGGGAAGGTCAAATGTTTTTT. The encoded protein is CASSLVGEGQMFF. The rearrangement uses TRBV13 and TRBJ1-4; the D is unclear. Germline V gene data show CDR1 as PRHDT and CDR2 as FYEKMQ (reference sequence). V lost 1 base to trimming and J lost 15 bases, with 15 bases between them. The CDR3 loop spans 13 amino acids.

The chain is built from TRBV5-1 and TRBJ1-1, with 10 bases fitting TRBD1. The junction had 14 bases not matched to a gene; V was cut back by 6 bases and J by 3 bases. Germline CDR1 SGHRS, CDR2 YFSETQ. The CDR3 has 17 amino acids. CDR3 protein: CASNLKTGGADYTEAFF. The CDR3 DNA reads TGCGCCAGCAACCTGAAGACAGGGGGCGCCGATTACACTGAAGCTTTCTTT.

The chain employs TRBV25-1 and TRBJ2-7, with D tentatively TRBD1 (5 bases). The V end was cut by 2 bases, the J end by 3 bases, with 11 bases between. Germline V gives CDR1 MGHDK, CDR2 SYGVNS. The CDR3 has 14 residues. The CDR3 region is CASSENTGLYEQYF. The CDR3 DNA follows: TGTGCCAGCAGTGAAAATACAGGCCTCTACGAGCAGTACTTC.

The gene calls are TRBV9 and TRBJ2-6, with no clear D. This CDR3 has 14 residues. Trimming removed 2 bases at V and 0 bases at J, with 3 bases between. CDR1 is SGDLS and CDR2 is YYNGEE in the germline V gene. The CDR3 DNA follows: TGTGCCAGCAGCGTCTCCTCTGGGGCCAACGTCCTGACTTTC. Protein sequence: CASSVSSGANVLTF.